One and the same sample provided the 9 T cell receptor beta chains below, sequenced in a study of blood T cell repertoires in COVID-19. Libraries were prepared by immunoSEQ multiplex PCR; TCRdb keeps only in-frame clonotypes and omits some of them. Counted here are around 100,000 clones, about 90% occurring once; the ten biggest clones make up 5%. The sample taken for sequencing was peripheral blood. Receptors were obtained from a human donor in a cohort sampled during active COVID-19.

The chain joins TRBV7-8 to TRBJ2-3, with 8 bases matching TRBD1. Looked up from germline, CDR1 is SGHVS and CDR2 is FQNEAQ. This CDR3 is 17 amino acids long. J gave up 1 base and V 3 bases, and 9 bases lay outside the gene matches. This CDR3 is CASSLDRVTAGTDTQYF. The CDR3 coding sequence is TGTGCCAGCAGCTTGGACAGGGTAACAGCGGGCACAGATACGCAGTATTTT.

Here the CDR3 DNA reads TGTGCCAGCAGCTTACGGCTAGCGGGAGTGAATGAGCAGTTCTTC. It codes for CASSLRLAGVNEQFF. V usage is TRBV7-3 and J usage is TRBJ2-1, with TRBD2 matching over 10 bases. Germline-derived CDR1 and CDR2 are SGHTA and FQGTGA. The CDR3 runs to 15 residues. Germline trimming cut 2 bases from V and 7 bases from J; bases unmatched to any gene: 5.

CDR3: CASSSDGRGKQYF. CDR3 DNA: TGTGCCAGCAGCTCCGATGGGCGGGGGAAGCAGTACTTC. The rearrangement links TRBV7-9 to TRBJ2-7; 7 bases map to TRBD2. Germline-derived CDR1 and CDR2 are SEHNR and FQNEAQ (reference sequence). V shed 4 bases, J shed 8 bases, and the junction held 8 bases outside the gene matches. This CDR3 region has 13 residues.

V usage is TRBV6-4 and J usage is TRBJ2-1, with a possible D match to TRBD2 (6 bases). The ends were cut back, 9 bases at V and 8 bases at J, with 20 bases in the middle. CDR3 size: 14 residues. The germline gives CDR1 MRHNA, CDR2 SNTAGT. CDR3 residues: CASSSGHSADEQFF. CDR3 nucleotide sequence: TGTGCCAGTAGTAGCGGCCATTCCGCAGATGAGCAGTTCTTC.

The chain combines TRBV28 with TRBJ2-3; no reliable D call. The germline gives CDR1 MDHEN, CDR2 SYDVKM. Trimming took off 5 bases at V and 6 bases at J, with 6 bases between the two ends. The CDR3 covers 11 residues. The chain's CDR3 is CASSPFDTQYF. The CDR3 DNA is TGTGCCAGCAGTCCGTTTGATACGCAGTATTTT.

This chain links TRBV11-2 with TRBJ2-7; D possibly corresponds to TRBD1 (6 bases). Germline V gene lookup returns CDR1 SGHAT and CDR2 FQNNGV. With 2 bases removed from V and 0 bases from J, the gap between germline ends came to 8 bases. The CDR3 covers 14 residues. The CDR3 sequence: CASSLYRDSYEQYF. The CDR3 nucleotides are TGTGCCAGCAGCTTATACAGGGACTCCTACGAGCAGTACTTC.

V is TRBV24-1 and J is TRBJ2-3; 8 bases map to TRBD1. The germline V gene encodes CDR1 KGHDR and CDR2 SFDVKD. The CDR3 loop spans 15 amino acids. The V gene end was trimmed by 4 bases and the J gene end by 3 bases; junction bases not matched to a gene: 5. CDR3 loop: CATSDPDRETDTQYF. The CDR3 DNA is TGTGCCACCAGTGACCCGGACAGGGAGACAGATACGCAGTATTTT.

The chain joins TRBV18 to TRBJ2-2; D gene ambiguous. Trimming removed 1 base at V and 2 bases at J, with 8 bases between. This CDR3 is 15 amino acids long. In germline, CDR1 is KGHSH, CDR2 LQKENI. CDR3 DNA: TGTGCCAGCTCACCACAGCCGACTAACACCGGGGAGCTGTTTTTT. The encoded protein is CASSPQPTNTGELFF.

Of note for this clone: Other nucleotide sequences from this sample produce the same CDR3. This chain connects TRBV7-2 to TRBJ2-7; no definite D call. Per germline, CDR1 SGHTA and CDR2 FQGNSA. The CDR3 consists of 12 residues. V lost 5 bases, J lost 0 bases, and 5 bases lay in between. The CDR3 region has the DNA TGTGCCAGCAGCCCGTCCTCCTACGAGCAGTACTTC. Translated: CASSPSSYEQYF.